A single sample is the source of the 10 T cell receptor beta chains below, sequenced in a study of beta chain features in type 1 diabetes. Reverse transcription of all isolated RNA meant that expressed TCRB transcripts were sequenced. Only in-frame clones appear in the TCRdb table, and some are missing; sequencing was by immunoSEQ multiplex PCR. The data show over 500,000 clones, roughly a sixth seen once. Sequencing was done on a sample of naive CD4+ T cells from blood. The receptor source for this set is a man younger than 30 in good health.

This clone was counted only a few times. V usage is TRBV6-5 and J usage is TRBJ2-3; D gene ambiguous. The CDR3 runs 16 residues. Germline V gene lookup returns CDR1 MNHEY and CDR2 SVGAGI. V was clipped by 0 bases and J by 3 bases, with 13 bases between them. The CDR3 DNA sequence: TGTGCCAGCAGTTACTCTGTCCGCTCCGGAACAGATACGCAGTATTTT. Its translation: CASSYSVRSGTDTQYF.

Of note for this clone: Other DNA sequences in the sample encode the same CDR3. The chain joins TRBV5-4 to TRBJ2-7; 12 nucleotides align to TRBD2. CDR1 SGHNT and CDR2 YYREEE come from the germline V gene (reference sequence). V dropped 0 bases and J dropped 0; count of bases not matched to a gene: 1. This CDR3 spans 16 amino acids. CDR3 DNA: TGTGCCAGCAGCTTGGGACTAGCGGGAGCCTCCTACGAGCAGTACTTC. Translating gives CASSLGLAGASYEQYF.

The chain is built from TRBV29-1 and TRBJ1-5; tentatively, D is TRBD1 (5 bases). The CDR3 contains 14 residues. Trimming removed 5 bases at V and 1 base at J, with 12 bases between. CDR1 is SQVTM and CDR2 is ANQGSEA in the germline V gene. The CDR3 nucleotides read TGCAGCGTTTCGCAGGAGGGGAGCAATCAGCCCCAGCATTTT. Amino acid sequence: CSVSQEGSNQPQHF.

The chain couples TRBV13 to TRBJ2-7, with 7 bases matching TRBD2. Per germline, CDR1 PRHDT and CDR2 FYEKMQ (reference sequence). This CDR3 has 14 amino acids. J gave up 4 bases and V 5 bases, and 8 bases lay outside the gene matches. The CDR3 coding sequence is TGTGCCAGCAGCCTCCGGGACTACAGGTACGAGCAGTACTTC. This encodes CASSLRDYRYEQYF. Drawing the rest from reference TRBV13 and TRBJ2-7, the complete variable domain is AAGVIQSPRHLIKEKRETATLKCYPIPRHDTVYWYQQGPGQDPQFLISFYEKMQSDKGSIPDRFSAQQFSDYHSELNMSSLELGDSALYFCASSLRDYRYEQYFGPGTRLTVT.

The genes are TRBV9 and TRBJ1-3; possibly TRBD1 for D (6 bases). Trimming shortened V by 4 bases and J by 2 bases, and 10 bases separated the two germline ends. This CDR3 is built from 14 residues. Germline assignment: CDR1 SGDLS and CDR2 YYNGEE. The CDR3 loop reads CASSRQAAGNTIYF. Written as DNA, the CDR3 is TGTGCCAGCAGCAGACAGGCGGCTGGAAACACCATATATTTT.

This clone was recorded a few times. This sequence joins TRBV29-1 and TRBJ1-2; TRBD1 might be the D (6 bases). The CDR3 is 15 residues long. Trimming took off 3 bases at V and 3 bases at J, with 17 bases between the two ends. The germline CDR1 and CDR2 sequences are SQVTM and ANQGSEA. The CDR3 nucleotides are TGCAGCGTTGAGGGCCTTGGGGCAGGGGACTATGGCTACACCTTC. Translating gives CSVEGLGAGDYGYTF.

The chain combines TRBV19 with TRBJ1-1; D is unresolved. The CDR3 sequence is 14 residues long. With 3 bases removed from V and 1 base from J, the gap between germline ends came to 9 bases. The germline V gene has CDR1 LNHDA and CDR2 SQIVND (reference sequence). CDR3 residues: CASSIEGSNTEAFF. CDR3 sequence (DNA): TGTGCCAGTAGTATCGAGGGATCGAACACTGAAGCTTTCTTT.

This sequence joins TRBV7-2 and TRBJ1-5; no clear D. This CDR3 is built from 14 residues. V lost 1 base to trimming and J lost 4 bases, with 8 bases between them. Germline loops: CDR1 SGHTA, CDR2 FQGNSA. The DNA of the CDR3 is TGTGCCAGCAGCTTAGTAACTCAAAATCAGCCCCAGCATTTT. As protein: CASSLVTQNQPQHF. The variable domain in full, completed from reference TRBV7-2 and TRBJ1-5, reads GAGVSQSPSNKVTEKGKDVELRCDPISGHTALYWYRQSLGQGLEFLIYFQGNSAPDKSGLPSDRFSAERTGGSVSTLTIQRTQQEDSAVYLCASSLVTQNQPQHFGDGTRLSIL.

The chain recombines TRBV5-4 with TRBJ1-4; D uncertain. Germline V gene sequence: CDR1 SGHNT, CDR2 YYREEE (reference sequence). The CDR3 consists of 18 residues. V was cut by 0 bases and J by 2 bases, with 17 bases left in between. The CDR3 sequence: CASSLGIQRPPTNEKLFF. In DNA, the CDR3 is TGTGCCAGCAGCTTGGGGATACAGAGACCTCCTACTAATGAAAAACTGTTTTTT.

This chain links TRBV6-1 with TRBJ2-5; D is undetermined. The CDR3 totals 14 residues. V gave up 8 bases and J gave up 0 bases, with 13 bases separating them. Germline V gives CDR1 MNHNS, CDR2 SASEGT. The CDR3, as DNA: TGTGCCAGCGTCGAAGTGGCGTACCAAGAGACCCAGTACTTC. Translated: CASVEVAYQETQYF.